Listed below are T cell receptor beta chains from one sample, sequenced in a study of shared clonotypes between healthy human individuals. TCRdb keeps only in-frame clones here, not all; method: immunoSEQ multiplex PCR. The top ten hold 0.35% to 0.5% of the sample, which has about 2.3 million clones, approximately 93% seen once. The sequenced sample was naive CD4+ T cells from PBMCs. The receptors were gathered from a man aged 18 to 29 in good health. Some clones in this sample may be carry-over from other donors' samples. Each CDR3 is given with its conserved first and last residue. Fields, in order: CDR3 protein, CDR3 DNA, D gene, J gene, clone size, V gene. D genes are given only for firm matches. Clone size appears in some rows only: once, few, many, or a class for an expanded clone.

CASSQGQGLKTQYF | TGTGCCAGCAGCCAAGGGCAGGGGTTGAAGACCCAGTACTTC | - | TRBJ2-5 | - | TRBV14
CASSLVAGVRLGEQFF | TGCGCCAGCAGCTTGGTCGCGGGAGTTCGTCTAGGTGAGCAGTTCTTC | TRBD2 | TRBJ2-1 | - | TRBV5-1
CASSLRGGGEKLFF | TGTGCCAGCAGCCTCAGGGGCGGAGGAGAAAAACTGTTTTTT | - | TRBJ1-4 | - | TRBV7-9
CAISESNRGHEQYF | TGTGCCATCAGTGAGTCTAACAGGGGACACGAGCAGTACTTC | TRBD1 | TRBJ2-7 | - | TRBV10-3
CASSPGLAGGPGETQYF | TGCGCCAGCAGCCCTGGACTAGCGGGAGGCCCAGGAGAGACCCAGTACTTC | TRBD2 | TRBJ2-5 | - | TRBV5-1
CAWSTGRSNTEAFF | TGTGCCTGGAGTACAGGAAGATCGAACACTGAAGCTTTCTTT | - | TRBJ1-1 | - | TRBV30
CASNGGTNYGYTF | TGTGCCAGCAATGGGGGGACTAACTATGGCTACACCTTC | - | TRBJ1-2 | - | TRBV28
CASSWGTVAQPQHF | TGTGCCAGCAGCTGGGGGACAGTGGCGCAGCCCCAGCATTTT | TRBD1 | TRBJ1-5 | - | TRBV7-2
CASTVEAFF | TGTGCCAGCACCGTAGAAGCTTTCTTT | - | TRBJ1-1 | - | TRBV21-1
CASSTRTGGSYGYTF | TGTGCCAGCAGCACCCGGACAGGAGGCTCCTATGGCTACACCTTC | TRBD1 | TRBJ1-2 | - | TRBV13
CASSLALDYGYTF | TGTGCCAGCAGCTTGGCCCTGGACTATGGCTACACCTTC | - | TRBJ1-2 | - | TRBV5-4
CASSSLNQPQHF | TGTGCCAGCAGCTCCCTCAATCAGCCCCAGCATTTT | - | TRBJ1-5 | - | TRBV11-2
CASRLGQWDEQYF | TGTGCCAGCAGGCTTGGACAGTGGGACGAGCAGTACTTC | - | TRBJ2-7 | - | TRBV2
CASSVDLNYGYTF | TGTGCCAGCTCAGTCGACCTTAACTATGGCTACACCTTC | - | TRBJ1-2 | - | TRBV18
CASSFQRESHEQYF | TGTGCCAGCAGCTTTCAGCGGGAGAGCCACGAGCAGTACTTC | TRBD2 | TRBJ2-7 | - | TRBV5-4
CASSPRALLEAFF | TGTGCCAGCAGCCCCCGGGCTCTCCTGGAAGCTTTCTTT | - | TRBJ1-1 | once | TRBV2
CSAMVETQYF | TGCAGTGCTATGGTGGAGACCCAGTACTTC | - | TRBJ2-5 | - | TRBV20-1
CASSRSTINTIYF | TGTGCCAGCAGCCGGTCCACCATTAACACCATATATTTT | - | TRBJ1-3 | - | TRBV14
CASSTRTGDGYTF | TGTGCCAGTAGTACAAGGACAGGGGACGGCTACACCTTC | TRBD1 | TRBJ1-2 | - | TRBV19
CASSLGDNYGYTF | TGTGCCAGCAGCTTAGGGGACAACTATGGCTACACCTTC | - | TRBJ1-2 | - | TRBV7-9
CASSPGGGQDNTEAFF | TGTGCCAGTAGTCCGGGGGGAGGACAGGATAACACTGAAGCTTTCTTT | TRBD1 | TRBJ1-1 | - | TRBV19
CASSSRTGGPGELFF | TGTGCCAGCAGCTCCCGGACAGGGGGCCCCGGGGAGCTGTTTTTT | TRBD1 | TRBJ2-2 | - | TRBV11-3
CASSLLDRMNTEAFF | TGTGCCAGCAGCCTCCTGGACAGGATGAACACTGAAGCTTTCTTT | TRBD1 | TRBJ1-1 | - | TRBV5-6
CASSFSGVGTDTQYF | TGCGCCAGCAGCTTTAGCGGGGTCGGCACAGATACGCAGTATTTT | TRBD2 | TRBJ2-3 | - | TRBV5-1
CASSLEGLAGVGNEQFF | TGTGCCAGCAGCTTGGAAGGGCTAGCGGGAGTAGGTAATGAGCAGTTCTTC | TRBD2 | TRBJ2-1 | once | TRBV5-5
CASREGNEQFF | TGTGCCAGCAGGGAGGGGAATGAGCAGTTCTTC | - | TRBJ2-1 | - | TRBV2
CASSRHAGELFF | TGTGCCAGCAGCCGCCACGCTGGGGAGCTGTTTTTT | - | TRBJ2-2 | - | TRBV11-3
CASSLSRARTSGNDEQFF | TGTGCCAGCAGCTTATCCAGGGCCAGGACTAGCGGGAACGATGAGCAGTTCTTC | TRBD2 | TRBJ2-1 | - | TRBV7-2
CAWSRDGQGNYGYTF | TGTGCCTGGAGTAGGGATGGACAGGGGAACTATGGCTACACCTTC | TRBD1 | TRBJ1-2 | - | TRBV30
CASSARLGLAGMNTGELFF | TGTGCCAGCAGCGCCCGCCTGGGACTAGCGGGGATGAACACCGGGGAGCTGTTTTTT | TRBD2 | TRBJ2-2 | - | TRBV9
CASSFGGGSYNEQFF | TGCGCCAGCAGCTTTGGCGGGGGCTCCTACAATGAGCAGTTCTTC | TRBD2 | TRBJ2-1 | - | TRBV5-1
CSGTTNYGYTF | TGCAGCGGAACCACCAACTATGGCTACACCTTC | - | TRBJ1-2 | - | TRBV29-1